This entry describes one T cell receptor beta chain. Unrecorded immune exposure was likely among donors, who were nominally healthy when sampled. This sample was included in a study of cytomegalovirus exposure and HLA in healthy donors. In the study overall: Genotyping showed roughly 86% of almost 400 donors falling in the Caucasian-associated ancestry cluster.

Trimming removed 0 bases from V and 4 bases from J, with 16 bases in between. The CDR3 is 17 residues long. The germline gives CDR1 MNHEY, CDR2 SMNVEV (reference sequence). 60 Vbeta and 13 Jbeta primers were used in PCR. TCRdb keeps only in-frame clones here, not all; method: immunoSEQ multiplex PCR. Here the sample table reports 100,000 to 150,000 clones. The TCR originated in a woman between 40 and 55 years old in good health and CMV-seropositive. V gene TRBV27 combines with J gene TRBJ1-3; D perhaps matches TRBD1 (5 bases). Sequenced: PBMCs. CDR3 nucleotides: TGTGCCAGCAGTTTATCCTCGGGCAGGGCGACGGGAAACACCATATATTTT. Translating gives CASSLSSGRATGNTIYF.